Listed below are T cell receptor beta chains from one sample, sequenced in a study of blood T cell repertoires in COVID-19. Assay used: immunoSEQ multiplex PCR; TCRdb lists only in-frame clones, some missing. The profile covers about 260,000 clones, with approximately 87% appearing a single time and roughly 1.6% taken by the ten largest. The sequencing input was peripheral blood. The receptors shown here come from a woman in her 40s who had recovered from COVID-19. Both conserved end residues are part of each CDR3. Fields, in order: D gene, clone size, J gene, V gene, CDR3 protein, CDR3 DNA. A D gene is named only where the DNA matches it firmly. Clone size is not always given. Where it is, it says once, few, many or a class for expanded clones.

D: NA; size: once; J: TRBJ1-2; V: TRBV30; CDR3: CAWSPSSRGYTF; DNA: TGTGCCTGGAGTCCATCCTCCCGGGGCTACACCTTC
D: TRBD1; size: NA; J: TRBJ1-1; V: TRBV6-5; CDR3: CASSRGQGNTEAFF; DNA: TGTGCCAGCAGCCGAGGACAGGGGAACACTGAAGCTTTCTTT
D: NA; size: NA; J: TRBJ2-7; V: TRBV27; CDR3: CASRDGVEQYF; DNA: TGTGCCAGCAGGGACGGGGTCGAGCAGTACTTC
D: TRBD1; size: NA; J: TRBJ1-2; V: TRBV5-6; CDR3: CASSLGTGANYGYTF; DNA: TGTGCCAGCAGCTTGGGGACAGGGGCTAACTATGGCTACACCTTC
D: NA; size: NA; J: TRBJ2-5; V: TRBV10-3; CDR3: CAISEDQLRQETQYF; DNA: TGTGCCATCAGTGAGGACCAGTTGCGGCAAGAGACCCAGTACTTC
D: TRBD2; size: few; J: TRBJ2-7; V: TRBV19; CDR3: CASRLTSGPYEQYF; DNA: TGTGCCAGTAGGCTTACTAGCGGCCCCTACGAGCAGTACTTC
D: NA; size: NA; J: TRBJ2-5; V: TRBV9; CDR3: CASSGSPGGRTQYF; DNA: TGTGCCAGCAGCGGATCCCCCGGAGGACGGACCCAGTACTTC
D: NA; size: NA; J: TRBJ1-3; V: TRBV7-2; CDR3: CASRTEPLSGNTIYF; DNA: TGTGCCTCGCGGACAGAACCCCTCTCTGGAAACACCATATATTTT
D: TRBD1; size: NA; J: TRBJ2-3; V: TRBV2; CDR3: CASSVDRGDFEGADTQYF; DNA: TGTGCCAGCAGTGTGGACAGGGGGGATTTTGAGGGCGCAGATACGCAGTATTTT
D: NA; size: NA; J: TRBJ2-5; V: TRBV2; CDR3: CASSEDLPGIKETQYF; DNA: TGTGCCAGCAGTGAAGACCTCCCAGGGATTAAAGAGACCCAGTACTTC
D: NA; size: few; J: TRBJ1-1; V: TRBV7-9; CDR3: CASSLDPGQGRTEAFF; DNA: TGTGCCAGCAGCTTAGACCCCGGGCAGGGAAGGACTGAAGCTTTCTTT
D: TRBD2; size: NA; J: TRBJ2-3; V: TRBV3-1/TRBV3-2; CDR3: CASSTSGGGDTQYF; DNA: TGTGCCAGCAGCACAAGCGGGGGTGGGGATACGCAGTATTTT
D: TRBD1; size: once; J: TRBJ1-6; V: TRBV4-3; CDR3: CASSQVQGAHNNSPLHF; DNA: TGCGCCAGCAGCCAAGTCCAGGGGGCGCATAATAATTCACCCCTCCACTTT
D: TRBD1; size: NA; J: TRBJ1-4; V: TRBV5-1; CDR3: CASSPGQGDPFNEKLFF; DNA: TGCGCCAGCAGCCCGGGACAGGGAGACCCTTTCAATGAAAAACTGTTTTTT
D: NA; size: NA; J: TRBJ1-2; V: TRBV5-1; CDR3: CASSLDRIGYGYTF; DNA: TGCGCCAGCAGCCTCGACAGAATTGGATATGGCTACACCTTC
D: NA; size: NA; J: TRBJ1-2; V: TRBV27; CDR3: CASSFTGGGYTF; DNA: TGTGCCAGCAGTTTTACAGGTGGGGGCTACACCTTC
D: TRBD2; size: NA; J: TRBJ2-5; V: TRBV7-2; CDR3: CASSGFGGEGETQYF; DNA: TGTGCCAGCAGCGGCTTCGGGGGGGAGGGAGAGACCCAGTACTTC
D: TRBD1; size: NA; J: TRBJ1-1; V: TRBV7-2; CDR3: CASSLVFRDRGGNTEAFF; DNA: TGTGCCAGCAGCTTAGTATTTAGGGACAGGGGAGGGAACACTGAAGCTTTCTTT
D: NA; size: NA; J: TRBJ1-3; V: TRBV9; CDR3: CASSLRTDRLPGNTIYF; DNA: TGTGCCAGCAGCTTAAGGACAGATAGGTTACCCGGAAACACCATATATTTT
D: TRBD1; size: NA; J: TRBJ1-1; V: TRBV5-1; CDR3: CASSGQGAVTEAFF; DNA: TGCGCCAGCAGCGGCCAGGGGGCGGTCACTGAAGCTTTCTTT
D: NA; size: NA; J: TRBJ2-3; V: TRBV3-1/TRBV3-2; CDR3: CASSQDPSLATSTDTQYF; DNA: TGTGCCAGCAGCCAAGATCCGAGTCTAGCGACTAGCACAGATACGCAGTATTTT
D: TRBD1; size: NA; J: TRBJ1-5; V: TRBV2; CDR3: CASSVDRGGNQPQHF; DNA: TGTGCCAGCAGTGTGGACAGGGGCGGCAATCAGCCCCAGCATTTT
D: NA; size: NA; J: TRBJ2-1; V: TRBV21-1; CDR3: CGASKPPTRIHEQFF; DNA: TGTGGCGCAAGCAAACCCCCCACTAGAATCCATGAGCAGTTCTTC
D: TRBD1; size: NA; J: TRBJ2-2; V: TRBV3-1/TRBV3-2; CDR3: CASSDRGAGELFF; DNA: TGTGCCAGCAGCGACAGGGGGGCCGGGGAGCTGTTTTTT
D: TRBD2; size: NA; J: TRBJ2-3; V: TRBV5-4; CDR3: CASSPGTSGGAEDTQYF; DNA: TGTGCCAGCAGTCCGGGGACTAGCGGGGGGGCCGAAGATACGCAGTATTTT
D: NA; size: once; J: TRBJ1-1; V: TRBV5-1; CDR3: CASSPTSGETEAFF; DNA: TGCGCCAGCAGCCCCACCTCAGGGGAGACTGAAGCTTTCTTT
D: NA; size: NA; J: TRBJ1-4; V: TRBV5-1; CDR3: CASSLEGFGEKLFF; DNA: TGCGCCAGCAGCTTGGAGGGGTTTGGGGAAAAACTGTTTTTT
D: TRBD1; size: NA; J: TRBJ2-2; V: TRBV11-3; CDR3: CASSSRQGAPMNTGELFF; DNA: TGTGCCAGCAGCTCGAGGCAGGGGGCCCCGATGAACACCGGGGAGCTGTTTTTT
D: NA; size: NA; J: TRBJ1-2; V: TRBV10-3; CDR3: CAISEYSGRMTF; DNA: TGTGCCATCAGTGAGTATTCAGGGAGGATGACCTTC
D: TRBD1; size: NA; J: TRBJ2-5; V: TRBV30; CDR3: CAWRPWDRDRTQYF; DNA: TGTGCCTGGCGGCCGTGGGACAGGGATCGGACCCAGTACTTC
D: NA; size: NA; J: TRBJ2-7; V: TRBV4-2; CDR3: CASSPQRGTSYEQYF; DNA: TGTGCCAGCAGCCCCCAACGCGGGACGTCCTACGAGCAGTACTTC
D: NA; size: NA; J: TRBJ1-2; V: TRBV5-1; CDR3: CASQEGPALNYGYTF; DNA: TGCGCCAGCCAGGAGGGGCCCGCCCTTAACTATGGCTACACCTTC
D: NA; size: NA; J: TRBJ1-1; V: TRBV9; CDR3: CASKGADRNTEAFF; DNA: TGTGCCAGCAAGGGTGCGGACAGAAACACTGAAGCTTTCTTT
D: NA; size: once; J: TRBJ1-3; V: TRBV10-2; CDR3: CAANGDGAGNTIYF; DNA: TGCGCCGCCAACGGGGATGGCGCTGGAAACACCATATATTTT
D: TRBD2; size: NA; J: TRBJ2-1; V: TRBV5-1; CDR3: CASSTDGGADNEQFF; DNA: TGCGCCAGCAGCACCGACGGGGGGGCCGATAATGAGCAGTTCTTC